What follows are 8 T cell receptor beta chains derived from one specimen sequenced in a study of radiotherapy plus CTLA-4 blockade in lung cancer. Repertoires were generated with immunoSEQ multiplex PCR, while TCRdb's copy carries only in-frame clones and drops some. Of 85,000 to 100,000 clones listed, approximately 86% are singletons. The specimen comprised peripheral blood, sampled from a patient treated with radiotherapy plus ipilimumab. These TCRs come from a human donor with non-small cell lung cancer that progressed on radiotherapy plus ipilimumab.

The CDR3 loop reads CASSPPPGTDAEAFF. DNA for the CDR3: TGTGCCAGCAGCCCCCCACCCGGGACAGATGCTGAAGCTTTCTTT. The chain is built from TRBV5-4 and TRBJ1-1; 7 bases fit TRBD1. Trimming took 4 bases from V and 6 from J; bases not matched to a gene: 12. The CDR3 loop spans 15 amino acids. Per the germline V gene, CDR1 is SGHNT and CDR2 is YYREEE (reference sequence).

V usage is TRBV5-6 and J usage is TRBJ2-7; D may be TRBD2 (6 bases). Germline CDR1 reads SGHDT; CDR2 reads YYEEEE. The CDR3 sequence is 17 residues long. The germline V and J ends were trimmed by 0 bases and 2 bases, with 18 bases remaining between them. This CDR3 is CASSLDRGRYFTYEQYF. The CDR3 DNA is TGTGCCAGCAGCTTGGACCGGGGGAGGTACTTCACCTACGAGCAGTACTTC.

V gene TRBV28 combines with J gene TRBJ2-2; D possibly corresponds to TRBD2 (6 bases). V gave up 2 bases and J gave up 7 bases, with 14 bases separating them. Germline CDR1 reads MDHEN; CDR2 reads SYDVKM. The CDR3 sequence is 15 residues long. Here the CDR3 reads CASSLAGLGGGELFF. CDR3 coding DNA: TGTGCCAGCAGTTTAGCGGGGTTAGGTGGCGGGGAGCTGTTTTTT.

The rearrangement links TRBV4-1 to TRBJ2-5; TRBD2 matches at 11 bases. The germline gives CDR1 MGHRA, CDR2 YSYEKL. V was clipped by 0 bases and J by 7 bases; unmatched bases: 10. The CDR3 sequence is 17 residues long. CDR3 sequence: CASSQDPISGGARTQYF. DNA for the CDR3: TGCGCCAGCAGCCAAGATCCCATTAGCGGGGGGGCGAGGACCCAGTACTTC.

This rearrangement joins TRBV7-6 to TRBJ2-2, with unresolved D. Trimming took 2 bases from V and 6 from J, leaving 4 bases between them. The CDR3 consists of 12 residues. The germline V gene encodes CDR1 SGHVS and CDR2 FNYEAQ. DNA of the CDR3: TGTGCCAGCAGCTTATACCCCGGGGAGCTGTTTTTT. Residues: CASSLYPGELFF. Combining the CDR3 with reference TRBV7-6 and TRBJ2-2 gives the whole variable domain GAGVSQSPRYKVTKRGQDVALRCDPISGHVSLYWYRQALGQGPEFLTYFNYEAQQDKSGLPNDRFSAERPEGSISTLTIQRTEQRDSAMYRCASSLYPGELFFGEGSRLTVL.

The V gene is TRBV6-1, the J gene TRBJ2-3; 8 bases match TRBD2. The CDR3 spans 16 residues. V shed 2 bases and J 2 bases; nucleotides not matched to a gene: 6. Germline values: CDR1 MNHNS, CDR2 SASEGT. CDR3 bases: TGTGCCAGCAGTGAATACATAGCGGGGAACACAGATACGCAGTATTTT. Translated: CASSEYIAGNTDTQYF.

CDR3 loop: CSVVDRGAYEQYF. The CDR3 bases are TGCAGCGTTGTGGACAGGGGGGCCTACGAGCAGTACTTC. The gene calls are TRBV29-1 and TRBJ2-7; 10 nucleotides match TRBD1. V gave up 4 bases and J gave up 2 bases; unmatched junction bases: 2. CDR1 is SQVTM, CDR2 ANQGSEA, per germline. The CDR3 has 13 amino acids.

The chain joins TRBV18 to TRBJ1-2; TRBD1 matches at 8 bases. Germline-derived CDR1 and CDR2 are KGHSH and LQKENI. Trimming cost V 3 bases and J 6 bases; bases outside gene matches: 9. The CDR3 length is 15 residues. DNA for the CDR3: TGTGCCAGCTCACCCTTTCCAGGGGGCGAGAATGGCTACACCTTC. Protein sequence: CASSPFPGGENGYTF.